This T cell receptor (beta chain) was obtained from a study of OX40 agonist ivuxolimab in advanced cancers. Looking at the study overall: Three patients showed partial responses: one hepatocellular carcinoma and two cutaneous melanoma cases. Whole-study results and caveats: Still undetermined is the antigen specificity of the expanded peripheral T cells. Researchers report that CD8+ T cells had, on average, more expanded clones than CD4+.

The protocol was immunoSEQ multiplex PCR, while the TCRdb copy is restricted to in-frame clones and leaves out a portion. This table has 89,000 or so clones, around 88% appearing once. With regard to this clone: No antigen is known for it.

CDR3 size: 13 residues. Between the trimmed V and J ends, which lost 3 bases and 3 bases, there was a span of 9 bases. Germline V gene data show CDR1 as LNHNV and CDR2 as YYDKDF (reference sequence). The chain carries TRBV15 and TRBJ2-7; either TRBD1 or TRBD2 may fit D (5 bases each). The TCR comes from an adult with an advanced solid tumor such as melanoma, head and neck, liver or kidney cancer. The source material was CD4+ or CD8+ T cells sorted from blood, sampled in a trial of the OX40 agonist ivuxolimab. The CDR3 DNA is TGTGCCACCAGCAGGGGACGGAACTACGAGCAGTACTTC. Protein sequence: CATSRGRNYEQYF.